The source of this T cell receptor beta chain is a study of T cell clonotyping in hematopoietic cell transplantation. CDR3 size: 14 residues. V lost 2 bases to trimming and J lost 8 bases, with 15 bases between them. Germline lookup yields CDR1 SGHTA and CDR2 FQGNSA. Samples: about 28 days before transplant, then days 30, 100 and 180 after. In regard to this clone: What it binds is not known.

General study points: Without cell sorting, CD4 versus CD8 contributions remain unresolved. Pathologically expanded recipient clonotypes increased progressively from day 30 to day 180 as diversity fell.

The method was immunoSEQ multiplex PCR; TCRdb's version includes in-frame clones alone and lacks a portion of them. The repertoire holds just under 9,500 clones, over 60% seen once, with less than 20% in the top ten. This receptor was identified in a male patient aged 35-50 years who had an allogeneic stem cell transplant from a related donor, so the T cells may come from the graft donor. Some clones in this sample may be carry-over from other donors' samples. This chain connects TRBV7-2 to TRBJ1-2; tentatively, D is TRBD1 (5 bases). This specimen was PBMCs, taken 180 days after allogeneic stem cell transplant. DNA for the CDR3: TGTGCCAGCAGCTTATTCCTGGACAAGGGAGGCTACACCTTC. Amino acids: CASSLFLDKGGYTF.